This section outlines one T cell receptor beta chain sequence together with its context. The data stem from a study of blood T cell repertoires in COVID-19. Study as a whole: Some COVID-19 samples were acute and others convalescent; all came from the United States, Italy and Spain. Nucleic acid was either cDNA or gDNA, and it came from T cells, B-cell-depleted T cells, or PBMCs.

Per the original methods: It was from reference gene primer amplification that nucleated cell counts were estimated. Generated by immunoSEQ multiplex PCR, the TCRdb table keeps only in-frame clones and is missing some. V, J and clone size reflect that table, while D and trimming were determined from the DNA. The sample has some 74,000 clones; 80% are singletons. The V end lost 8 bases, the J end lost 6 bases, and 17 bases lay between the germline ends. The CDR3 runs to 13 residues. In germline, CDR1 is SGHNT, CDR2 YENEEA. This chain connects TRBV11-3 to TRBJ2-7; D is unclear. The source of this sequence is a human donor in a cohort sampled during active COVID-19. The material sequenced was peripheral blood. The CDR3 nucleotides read TGTGCCAGCTCCACTGGGCCCCTTGGCGAGCAGTACTTC. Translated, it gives CASSTGPLGEQYF.